The 9 T cell receptor beta chains in this list originate from one sample, sequenced in a study of beta chain features in type 1 diabetes. The isolated RNA, all of it, was reverse transcribed, so expressed TCRB transcripts were what got sequenced. Data came from immunoSEQ multiplex PCR; TCRdb stores just in-frame clones and leaves some out. The data show about 340,000 clones, 8% seen once. What was sequenced was central memory CD4+ T cells from blood. The receptors were gathered from a woman under 30 in good health.

The chain joins TRBV28 to TRBJ2-7, with D possibly being TRBD2 (5 bases). This CDR3 is 13 amino acids long. The V end was cut by 2 bases, the J end by 6 bases, with 11 bases between. Germline loops: CDR1 MDHEN, CDR2 SYDVKM. This CDR3 is CASSLRLPPEQYF. CDR3 bases: TGTGCCAGCAGTTTACGACTACCACCCGAGCAGTACTTC.

The V call is TRBV7-2, the J call TRBJ2-1; D gene unclear. Trimming removed 0 bases from V and 5 bases from J, with 11 bases in between. Germline V gene sequence: CDR1 SGHTA, CDR2 FQGNSA. This CDR3 comprises 15 residues. The CDR3 here is CASSLAKVSNNEQFF. The CDR3 coding sequence is TGTGCCAGCAGCTTAGCAAAGGTCAGCAACAATGAGCAGTTCTTC.

This clone was counted a few times. The chain is built from TRBV5-1 and TRBJ1-4, with D possibly TRBD1 on 5 matching bases. The germline gives CDR1 SGHRS, CDR2 YFSETQ. The ends were cut back, 1 base at V and 7 bases at J, with 17 bases in the middle. CDR3 length equals 16 residues. CDR3: CASSLYFGGSSEKLFF. The CDR3 DNA reads as TGCGCCAGCAGCTTGTACTTTGGGGGATCGAGTGAAAAACTGTTTTTT.

This clone has just a few counts. The chain couples TRBV4-1 to TRBJ2-7; D is undetermined. The V gene lost 1 base and the J gene lost 2 bases, with 12 bases spanning the gap. Looked up from germline, CDR1 is MGHRA and CDR2 is YSYEKL. This CDR3 is built from 15 residues. CDR3 region: CASSQGLDGTYEQYF. In DNA form, the CDR3 reads TGCGCCAGCAGCCAAGGGTTGGACGGCACCTACGAGCAGTACTTC.

This clone appeared a few times. The genes are TRBV7-3 and TRBJ2-1; the match to TRBD2 covers 8 bases. J was trimmed by 6 bases and V by 3 bases; bases with no gene match: 4. Germline V CDR1 and CDR2: SGHTA, FQGTGA. This CDR3 has 14 amino acids. The CDR3 sequence: CASSLSGSLNEQFF. CDR3 nucleotides: TGTGCCAGCAGCTTGAGCGGGAGTCTCAATGAGCAGTTCTTC.

This clone came up a few times. The chain is built from TRBV7-2 and TRBJ2-3; the D is unclear. The CDR3 consists of 11 residues. V gave up 3 bases and J gave up 4 bases, with 2 bases separating them. Germline assignment: CDR1 SGHTA and CDR2 FQGNSA. The CDR3 nucleotides read TGTGCCAGCAGCTTCGCAGATACGCAGTATTTT. As protein: CASSFADTQYF.

The table lists this clone with a few counts. The chain is built from TRBV11-1 and TRBJ1-5; D is undetermined. Trimming removed 6 bases at V and 7 bases at J, with 10 bases between. CDR3 length: 12 amino acids. CDR1 is SGHAT and CDR2 is FQDESV in the germline V gene (reference sequence). CDR3 in DNA: TGTGCCAGCAGACAATTTTACCAGCCCCAGCATTTT. Translating it yields CASRQFYQPQHF.

This clone was counted between two and nine times. This chain uses TRBV18 with TRBJ2-7; D may be TRBD1 (9 bases). The CDR3 has 15 residues. Per the germline V gene, CDR1 is KGHSH and CDR2 is LQKENI. The V gene lost 6 bases and the J gene lost 2 bases, with 17 bases spanning the gap. The CDR3 region has the DNA TGTGCCAGCTCGCCGGGGGGGGACAGGGCCTACGAGCAGTACTTC. Protein product: CASSPGGDRAYEQYF.

This clone was detected a few times. The V gene is TRBV7-9, the J gene TRBJ2-1, with D tentatively TRBD2 (5 bases). The CDR3 totals 17 residues. Trimming cost V 2 bases and J 0 bases, with 14 bases left between them. Germline CDR1 reads SEHNR; CDR2 reads FQNEAQ (reference sequence). CDR3 DNA sequence: TGTGCCAGCAGCTTAACGAGCGGTACTAGCTCCTACAATGAGCAGTTCTTC. It specifies CASSLTSGTSSYNEQFF.